The sequence of this TCR beta chain was determined in a study of T-cell memory formation after mild COVID-19. In TCRdb, the 5' RACE reads were re-called with MiXCR into one record per CDR3 protein. The data hold tens of thousands of distinct CDR3 sequences, with roughly 16% observed a single time. CDR1 and CDR2 (germline): KGHSH, LQKENI. The CDR3 spans 14 residues. With 3 bases removed from V and 10 bases from J, the gap between germline ends came to 15 bases. The receptor was derived from a man aged 18 to 29 who had mild COVID-19 (a few samples of this study predate the infection). Cell type and time point are not known. This chain connects TRBV18 to TRBJ1-4, with D tentatively TRBD1 (6 bases). The sample taken for sequencing was PBMCs or a T cell subset sorted from them (not recorded which). CDR3 bases: TGTGCCAGCTCACCGGGACACGGGGAAGGAAAACTGTTTTTT. This encodes CASSPGHGEGKLFF.